These T cell receptor beta chains were read from a single sample in a study of shared clonotypes between healthy human individuals. The data were produced by immunoSEQ multiplex PCR, yet TCRdb's version contains in-frame clones alone and is incomplete. The table records millions of clones, roughly nine tenths of them present only once. The sequenced material came from naive CD4+ T cells sorted from blood. These receptors were collected from a man younger than 35 in good health. The CDR3 runs from the conserved cysteine through the conserved F or W. The D gene is left open where the match is weak. Some rows mark clone size as missing; the rest say once, few, many or name a class of expanded clone.

cdr3_nt	cdr3_aa	v_call	j_call	clone_size	d_call
TGTGCCAGCAGCGGAGGGAGCTATGGCTACACCTTC	CASSGGSYGYTF	TRBV6-1	TRBJ1-2	NA	NA
TGTGCCAGCAGCTCGTCAGGGGGCTTGGGCGAGCAGTACTTC	CASSSSGGLGEQYF	TRBV7-8	TRBJ2-7	NA	TRBD1
TGTGCCAGCAGTTACTCGAACCTAGCGGGGCTCTACGAGCAGTACTTC	CASSYSNLAGLYEQYF	TRBV6-6	TRBJ2-7	NA	TRBD2
TGTGCCATCAGTGAACCCGGGACCAGGGAGACCCAGTACTTC	CAISEPGTRETQYF	TRBV10-3	TRBJ2-5	NA	NA
TGTGCCAGCAGCGCGGATTACCAAGATACGCAGTATTTT	CASSADYQDTQYF	TRBV7-3	TRBJ2-3	NA	NA
TGTGCCAGCAGCCCCCGGTCATTCTACTACGAGCAGTACTTC	CASSPRSFYYEQYF	TRBV9	TRBJ2-7	NA	NA
TGTGCCACCGTAGGCGGGTTAGTTAACTATGGCTACACCTTC	CATVGGLVNYGYTF	TRBV11-2	TRBJ1-2	NA	NA
TGTGCCAGCAGCTTGGGACCGACTAGCGGGGGACCCTACGAGCAGTACTTC	CASSLGPTSGGPYEQYF	TRBV5-6	TRBJ2-7	NA	TRBD2
TGTGCCAGCAGGGTGAGCGGGATGACCTCCTACGAGCAGTACTTC	CASRVSGMTSYEQYF	TRBV6-1	TRBJ2-7	NA	TRBD2
TGCGCCAGCAGCTTGGACTCAGGGGGTAACACTGAAGCTTTCTTT	CASSLDSGGNTEAFF	TRBV5-1	TRBJ1-1	NA	TRBD1
TGTGCCTGGAGTGCCCCCGGGGGATACGAGCAGTACTTC	CAWSAPGGYEQYF	TRBV30	TRBJ2-7	NA	NA
TGTGCCAGCAGCTCCCTACCGATCGGGACAGGGGGCGGCTATGAGCAGTTCTTC	CASSSLPIGTGGGYEQFF	TRBV5-8	TRBJ2-1	NA	TRBD1
TGCGCCAGCAGCCTAGATCCAGGGGCCGCTGGCTACACCTTC	CASSLDPGAAGYTF	TRBV5-1	TRBJ1-2	NA	NA
TGTGCCAGTAGTATCACGACAGGAGCTAACTATGGCTACACCTTC	CASSITTGANYGYTF	TRBV19	TRBJ1-2	NA	NA
TGTGCCAGCAGCTTGTGGGGGGGCGGTGAAGCTTTCTTT	CASSLWGGGEAFF	TRBV5-4	TRBJ1-1	NA	NA
TGTGCCAGCAGACGGAGGGGTCTAGCGGAAAGCTCCTACAATGAGCAGTTCTTC	CASRRRGLAESSYNEQFF	TRBV11-2	TRBJ2-1	NA	TRBD2
TGTGCCAGCAGCTCGGGTTTAGGTACGCAGTATTTT	CASSSGLGTQYF	TRBV7-3	TRBJ2-3	NA	NA
TGTGCTATCACAGGGGGGACTAGCGGGGGTAATGAGCAGTTCTTC	CAITGGTSGGNEQFF	TRBV10-3	TRBJ2-1	once	TRBD2
TGTGCCAGCTCACCGGGACTAGCTCCAAATGGTCAGTTCTTC	CASSPGLAPNGQFF	TRBV18	TRBJ2-1	NA	TRBD2
TGCAGCGTAACAGGGGTTAAGAAGGAGACCCAGTACTTC	CSVTGVKKETQYF	TRBV29-1	TRBJ2-5	NA	TRBD1
TGCGCCAGCAGCTTGGGGGCGGGACAAGAGACCCAGTACTTC	CASSLGAGQETQYF	TRBV5-1	TRBJ2-5	NA	NA
TGCGCCAGCAGAAACGGACAGGGGACGCAAGAGACCCAGTACTTC	CASRNGQGTQETQYF	TRBV10-2	TRBJ2-5	NA	TRBD1
TGTGCCAGCAGTCGGGGCGGGGGATCAGATACGCAGTATTTT	CASSRGGGSDTQYF	TRBV6-5	TRBJ2-3	NA	TRBD2
TGTGCCAGCAGGGCCGGGACAGGGGGCTCCACAGATACGCAGTATTTT	CASRAGTGGSTDTQYF	TRBV2	TRBJ2-3	NA	TRBD1
TGTGCCACCAGCAGAGCGGGACTAGTTGGAGATACGCAGTATTTT	CATSRAGLVGDTQYF	TRBV15	TRBJ2-3	NA	TRBD2
TGTGCCAGCAGTGAAGCCCCAGGGAGCTCCTACGAGCAGTACTTC	CASSEAPGSSYEQYF	TRBV2	TRBJ2-7	NA	NA
TGTGCCTGGATGTATCGGGACAGGGCCCAGTACTTC	CAWMYRDRAQYF	TRBV30	TRBJ2-5	NA	TRBD1
TGTGCCAGCAGCTTTAACCTTGGGGCAAATGAGCAGTTCTTC	CASSFNLGANEQFF	TRBV5-6	TRBJ2-1	NA	NA
TGCGCCAGCAGCCCCCGACTAGCGGGGGGGTCCCTCTACAATGAGCAGTTCTTC	CASSPRLAGGSLYNEQFF	TRBV5-1	TRBJ2-1	NA	TRBD2
TGTGCCAGCAGCTTAGGGCTAGCGGGAGGCGGGGGGTACCAAGAGACCCAGTACTTC	CASSLGLAGGGGYQETQYF	TRBV7-2	TRBJ2-5	NA	TRBD2
TGTGCCAGCAGTGGCGGACAGGGCGGCCAGCCCCAGCATTTT	CASSGGQGGQPQHF	TRBV6-5	TRBJ1-5	once	TRBD1
TGTGCCAGCAGCTTCAACAGGAACACTGAAGCTTTCTTT	CASSFNRNTEAFF	TRBV7-8	TRBJ1-1	few	NA
TGTGCCAGCAGCGTAGCAGGGATCCAAGAGACCCAGTACTTC	CASSVAGIQETQYF	TRBV9	TRBJ2-5	NA	NA
TGTGCCAGTAGCCGCAGGGATTGGGCTGGGGCCAACGTCCTGACTTTC	CASSRRDWAGANVLTF	TRBV19	TRBJ2-6	NA	NA
TGTGCCAGCTCACCAGAGACAAGTATTACCGGGGAGCTGTTTTTT	CASSPETSITGELFF	TRBV18	TRBJ2-2	NA	NA
TGTGCCAGCTCACCATCCCAAACCGGGGAGCTGTTTTTT	CASSPSQTGELFF	TRBV18	TRBJ2-2	NA	NA
TGTGCCAGCAGTTACTCGGCAGGGGTGGGTGAAAAACTGTTTTTT	CASSYSAGVGEKLFF	TRBV6-5	TRBJ1-4	once	NA
TGTGCCAGCAGTCACAGGGGGGGTGGGGCCAACGTCCTGACTTTC	CASSHRGGGANVLTF	TRBV28	TRBJ2-6	NA	NA
TGTGCCAGCAGCTTCCTGGACGGGACCTCCTACGAGCAGTACTTC	CASSFLDGTSYEQYF	TRBV7-2	TRBJ2-7	NA	NA
TGTGCCATCAGTGGGCAGGGTCCTTCCTACGAGCAGTACTTC	CAISGQGPSYEQYF	TRBV10-3	TRBJ2-7	NA	NA
TGTGCCTGGAGTGTACTATCCGGGGTGCGGTTCTTC	CAWSVLSGVRFF	TRBV30	TRBJ2-1	NA	NA
TGTGCCATCCTTAGCGGGTACAATGAGCAGTTCTTC	CAILSGYNEQFF	TRBV7-9	TRBJ2-1	NA	TRBD2
TGTGCCAGCAGGCCCACAGGGGGAAATGGCTACACCTTC	CASRPTGGNGYTF	TRBV7-2	TRBJ1-2	NA	TRBD1
TGTGCCAGCTCACCAGAGGTTAGCGGTAATTCACCCCTCCACTTT	CASSPEVSGNSPLHF	TRBV18	TRBJ1-6	once	NA
TGTGCCAGCAGTTATGGGATGTCTTTTACCTATAGCAATCAGCCCCAGCATTTT	CASSYGMSFTYSNQPQHF	TRBV6-8	TRBJ1-5	NA	NA
TGTGCCATCAGTGAGTCGACAGGGGCGGGCTATGGCTACACCTTC	CAISESTGAGYGYTF	TRBV10-3	TRBJ1-2	NA	TRBD1
TGTGCCAGCAGCCCCCGAACGGGCGGTTGGGACACCATATATTTT	CASSPRTGGWDTIYF	TRBV7-2	TRBJ1-3	NA	NA
TGTGCCAGCAGTGGCATCGATCAGCCCCAGCATTTT	CASSGIDQPQHF	TRBV2	TRBJ1-5	few	NA